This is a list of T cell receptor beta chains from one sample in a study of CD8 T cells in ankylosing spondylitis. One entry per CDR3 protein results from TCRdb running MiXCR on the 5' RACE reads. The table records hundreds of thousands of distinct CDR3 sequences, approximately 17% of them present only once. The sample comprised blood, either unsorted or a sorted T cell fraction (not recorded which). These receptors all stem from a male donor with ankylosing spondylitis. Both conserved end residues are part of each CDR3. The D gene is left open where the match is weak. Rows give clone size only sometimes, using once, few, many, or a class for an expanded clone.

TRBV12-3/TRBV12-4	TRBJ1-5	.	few	CASSLVGRGNQPQHF	TGTGCCAGCAGTTTGGTGGGGCGAGGGAATCAGCCCCAGCATTTT
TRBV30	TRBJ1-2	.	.	CAWAIPNYGYTF	TGTGCCTGGGCGATACCCAACTATGGCTACACCTTC
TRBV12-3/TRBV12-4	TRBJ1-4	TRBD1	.	CASSLRAGGYEKLFF	TGTGCCAGCAGTTTAAGGGCAGGGGGCTACGAAAAACTGTTTTTT
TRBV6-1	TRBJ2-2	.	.	CASRAAGVANTGELFF	TGTGCCAGCAGGGCAGCAGGGGTCGCGAACACCGGGGAGCTGTTTTTT
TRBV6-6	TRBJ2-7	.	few	CASSYFYEQYF	TGTGCCAGCAGTTACTTCTACGAGCAGTACTTC
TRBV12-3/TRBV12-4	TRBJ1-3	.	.	CASRSESSSQATGNTIYF	TGTGCCAGCAGATCCGAGAGTTCCTCCCAGGCGACTGGAAACACCATATATTTT
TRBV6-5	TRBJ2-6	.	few	CASSYLSVPSGANVLTF	TGTGCCAGCAGTTACCTGTCCGTTCCCTCTGGGGCCAACGTCCTGACTTTC
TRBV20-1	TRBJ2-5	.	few	CSARGPGGETQYF	TGCAGTGCTAGGGGCCCAGGGGGGGAGACCCAGTACTTC
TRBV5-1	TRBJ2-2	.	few	CASSPRADTGELFF	TGCGCCAGCAGCCCAAGAGCAGACACCGGGGAGCTGTTTTTT
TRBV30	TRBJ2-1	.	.	CAWSGRAEQFF	TGTGCCTGGAGTGGTAGGGCCGAGCAGTTCTTC